This T cell receptor (beta chain) was obtained from a study of blood T cells in healthy people across ages. Primers used in a second PCR of roughly 6 to 11 cycles were a sample-barcoded 5' primer and a J-beta primer mix. Tagging of each cDNA molecule was performed by a template-switch adaptor with 12 random nucleotides. TCRdb analysed the 5' RACE reads with MiXCR anew, one entry per CDR3 protein. The sample carries 800,000 to 1,000,000 distinct CDR3 sequences, around 48% recorded once. The trim removed 2 bases at V and 3 bases at J, leaving 1 base unmatched. The CDR3 has 13 residues. CDR1 MGHDK and CDR2 SYGVNS come from the germline V gene.

Source material: blood. The sequence was collected from a man aged 25-45 years in good health. The rearrangement links TRBV25-1 to TRBJ2-7, with 7 positions matching TRBD1. The CDR3 here is CASSEGDSYEQYF. In DNA form, the CDR3 reads TGTGCCAGCAGTGAAGGGGACAGCTACGAGCAGTACTTC.